Presented here are 26 T cell receptor beta chains from one specimen sequenced in a study of OX40 agonist ivuxolimab in advanced cancers. Produced via immunoSEQ multiplex PCR; TCRdb's table is partial and in-frame only. Of about 77,000 clones in the sample, around 88% are singletons; the top ten hold about 0.73%. This specimen consisted of CD4+ or CD8+ T cells sorted from blood, obtained in a trial of the OX40 agonist ivuxolimab. These receptors were collected from an adult with an advanced solid tumor such as melanoma, head and neck, liver or kidney cancer.

The chain links TRBV2 to TRBJ2-5; 8 positions match TRBD2. In germline, CDR1 is SNHLY, CDR2 FYNNEI. The CDR3 sequence is 15 residues long. V trimming: 7 bases; J trimming: 7 bases; junction bases outside the gene matches: 14. Written as DNA, the CDR3 is TGTGCCAGCATGGGCACAATAGCGGGGTTGGGGACCCAGTACTTC. Translation: CASMGTIAGLGTQYF. Full variable domain (missing parts from reference TRBV2 and TRBJ2-5): EPEVTQTPSHQVTQMGQEVILRCVPISNHLYFYWYRQILGQKVEFLVSFYNNEISEKSEIFDDQFSVERPDGSNFTLKIRSTKLEDSAMYFCASMGTIAGLGTQYFGPGTRLLVL.

This chain uses TRBV2 with TRBJ2-2, with TRBD2 identical over 13 bases. The germline V gene has CDR1 SNHLY and CDR2 FYNNEI. V was pared by 3 bases and J by 6 bases, with 7 bases of the junction left unmatched. The length of the CDR3 is 17 residues. CDR3 DNA: TGTGCCAGCAGTGATGTGACTAGCGGGAGGCTCCCCGGGGAGCTGTTTTTT. Amino acid sequence: CASSDVTSGRLPGELFF.

Details on this clone: Distinct nucleotide sequences in the sample also encode this CDR3. V usage is TRBV7-3 and J usage is TRBJ2-5; 11 bases line up with TRBD2. Germline CDR1 is SGHTA and CDR2 is FQGTGA. The CDR3 covers 16 residues. J was trimmed by 2 bases and V by 2 bases; bases with no gene match: 4. The CDR3 DNA sequence: TGTGCCAGCAGCTTAGGTCTAGCGGGAGGTCAAGAGACCCAGTACTTC. It codes for CASSLGLAGGQETQYF.

The chain combines TRBV10-3 with TRBJ2-7, with TRBD2 as a possible D gene (5 bases). Germline lookup yields CDR1 ENHRY and CDR2 SYGVKD. V was trimmed by 7 bases and J by 4 bases, leaving 17 bases between them. CDR3 size: 14 residues. The CDR3 nucleotides read TGTGCCATCACCCCGACTAATTCTGGGTACGAGCAGTACTTC. Translated: CAITPTNSGYEQYF.

The CDR3 DNA reads TGTGCCAGCAGCTTGGCAGGAAACACCGGGGAGCTGTTTTTT. Translating it yields CASSLAGNTGELFF. V gene TRBV5-6 combines with J gene TRBJ2-2; D ambiguous. This CDR3 is built from 14 residues. The germline CDR1 and CDR2 sequences are SGHDT and YYEEEE. V lost 0 bases and J 2 bases, leaving 5 bases between the germline ends.

This clone was recorded only once. This chain links TRBV25-1 with TRBJ1-1, with a weak D call TRBD1 (5 bases). Germline values: CDR1 MGHDK, CDR2 SYGVNS. V lost 7 bases and J lost 0, with 12 bases in between. The CDR3 loop spans 14 amino acids. CDR3 bases: TGTGCCAGCATTGACAGCAACCTGAACACTGAAGCTTTCTTT. Residues: CASIDSNLNTEAFF.

This clone came up once. The chain carries TRBV7-2 and TRBJ2-3; the match to TRBD2 covers 7 bases. The CDR3 sequence is 14 residues long. V trimming: 4 bases; J trimming: 4 bases; junction bases outside the gene matches: 5. Per the germline V gene, CDR1 is SGHTA and CDR2 is FQGNSA. CDR3 loop: CASSSRTRADTQYF. The CDR3 coding sequence is TGTGCCAGCAGCTCAAGGACTAGGGCAGATACGCAGTATTTT.

This chain links TRBV19 with TRBJ1-4; D not certain. Germline V CDR1 and CDR2: LNHDA, SQIVND (reference sequence). Trimming pared 9 bases from V and 0 bases from J, leaving 8 bases between. This CDR3 has 13 amino acids. CDR3 loop: CASKDATNEKLFF. CDR3 in DNA: TGTGCCAGCAAAGATGCAACTAATGAAAAACTGTTTTTT.

The rearrangement joins TRBV11-3 to TRBJ2-5; TRBD2 agrees at 11 bases. The CDR3 covers 16 residues. The junction had 7 bases not matched to a gene; V was cut back by 3 bases and J by 4 bases. Germline CDR1 and CDR2: SGHNT and YENEEA. The CDR3, as DNA: TGTGCCAGCAGCTTTCGAACTAGCGGGAGTCGAGAGACCCAGTACTTC. Protein product: CASSFRTSGSRETQYF.

The chain employs TRBV5-1 and TRBJ1-4; D gene uncertain. The CDR3 extends over 15 amino acids. V was pared by 0 bases and J by 1 base, with 7 bases between. Germline CDR1 is SGHRS and CDR2 is YFSETQ. The CDR3 DNA follows: TGCGCCAGCAGCTTGGCACCCGGAACTAATGAAAAACTGTTTTTT. It yields the protein CASSLAPGTNEKLFF.

This chain joins TRBV11-1 and TRBJ2-1; 9 bases line up with TRBD1. This CDR3 is built from 16 residues. Unmatched junction bases numbered 5, after V lost 2 bases and J lost 3 bases. Germline V CDR1 and CDR2: SGHAT, FQDESV (reference sequence). DNA of the CDR3: TGTGCCAGCAGCTTATTTTGGGACAGGGACTACAATGAGCAGTTCTTC. This sequence encodes CASSLFWDRDYNEQFF. Full variable domain (outside the CDR3, taken from reference TRBV11-1 and TRBJ2-1): EAEVAQSPRYKITEKSQAVAFWCDPISGHATLYWYRQILGQGPELLVQFQDESVVDDSQLPKDRFSAERLKGVDSTLKIQPAELGDSAMYLCASSLFWDRDYNEQFFGPGTRLTVL.

The chain has TRBV2 and TRBJ1-1; 8 bases are shared with TRBD1. The CDR3 totals 14 residues. Per the germline V gene, CDR1 is SNHLY and CDR2 is FYNNEI. V shed 6 bases, J shed 2 bases, and the junction held 5 bases outside the gene matches. This CDR3 is CASSTGGRNTEAFF. CDR3 nucleotides: TGTGCCAGCAGCACAGGGGGTCGAAACACTGAAGCTTTCTTT.

The chain combines TRBV2 with TRBJ2-5, with a possible D match to TRBD2 (5 bases). Germline CDR1 and CDR2: SNHLY and FYNNEI. Deletions cut 3 bases from V and 2 bases from J, with 10 bases between. The CDR3 contains 14 residues. CDR3 protein: CASSDSLGQETQYF. In DNA form, the CDR3 reads TGTGCCAGCAGTGACTCACTAGGGCAAGAGACCCAGTACTTC.

The rearrangement joins TRBV7-9 to TRBJ1-4; D remains unclear. V was clipped by 0 bases and J by 0 bases, with 5 bases between them. Germline V gives CDR1 SEHNR, CDR2 FQNEAQ (reference sequence). The CDR3 sequence is 15 residues long. This chain's CDR3 is CASSLALTTNEKLFF. For the CDR3, the DNA is TGTGCCAGCAGCTTAGCACTTACAACTAATGAAAAACTGTTTTTT.

V is TRBV7-8 and J is TRBJ1-3; D unclear. From germline, CDR1 is SGHVS and CDR2 FQNEAQ. V lost 7 bases and J lost 0, with 13 bases in between. This CDR3 is 15 amino acids long. The CDR3 here is CASTMNRVSGNTIYF. DNA for the CDR3: TGTGCCAGCACCATGAACCGGGTCTCTGGAAACACCATATATTTT.

This chain connects TRBV7-2 to TRBJ1-1; tentatively, D is TRBD1 (5 bases). Trimming shortened V by 1 base and J by 4 bases, and 10 bases separated the two germline ends. This CDR3 is 14 amino acids long. The germline V gene encodes CDR1 SGHTA and CDR2 FQGNSA. The CDR3 DNA is TGTGCCAGCAGCTTAGATGGGCAGGGCACTGAAGCTTTCTTT. Amino acids: CASSLDGQGTEAFF.

V is TRBV30 and J is TRBJ2-7, with a weak D call TRBD2 (6 bases). The CDR3 is made up of 15 amino acids. V lost 0 bases and J 1 base, leaving 13 bases between the germline ends. Germline lookup yields CDR1 GTSNPN and CDR2 SVGIG (reference sequence). CDR3 amino acids: CAWSVPGSWSYEQYF. In nucleotides, the CDR3 is TGTGCCTGGAGTGTACCCGGGAGCTGGTCCTACGAGCAGTACTTC.

The chain has TRBV7-8 and TRBJ2-7; 7 nucleotides agree with TRBD2. The CDR3 length is 17 residues. V shed 0 bases and J 2 bases; nucleotides not matched to a gene: 10. The germline gives CDR1 SGHVS, CDR2 FQNEAQ. As DNA, the CDR3 is TGTGCCAGCAGCTTAGCTGAAATCTCGGGGGGTGCCTACGAGCAGTACTTC. Amino acid sequence: CASSLAEISGGAYEQYF.

The chain's CDR3 is CASSYSSARNTEAFF. The CDR3 DNA follows: TGTGCCAGCAGTTACTCAAGCGCCAGGAACACTGAAGCTTTCTTT. The chain combines TRBV6-6 with TRBJ1-1; D is unclear. Germline V CDR1 and CDR2: MNHNY, SVGAGI (reference sequence). The V gene lost 0 bases and the J gene lost 1 base, with 9 bases spanning the gap. The CDR3 has 15 residues.

The rearrangement joins TRBV5-1 to TRBJ2-7; a weak D match, TRBD2 (8 bases). With 5 bases removed from V and 3 bases from J, the gap between germline ends came to 18 bases. The CDR3 spans 15 residues. Germline CDR1 SGHRS, CDR2 YFSETQ. The CDR3 DNA follows: TGCGCCAGCAGTTCGGGAGGGGGCCCCGGCTACGAGCAGTACTTC. It codes for CASSSGGGPGYEQYF. Complete variable domain (other parts from reference TRBV5-1 and TRBJ2-7): KAGVTQTPRYLIKTRGQQVTLSCSPISGHRSVSWYQQTPGQGLQFLFEYFSETQRNKGNFPGRFSGRQFSNSRSEMNVSTLELGDSALYLCASSSGGGPGYEQYFGPGTRLTVT.

This clone was counted only a few times. The chain joins TRBV6-5 to TRBJ1-1; 11 bases match TRBD1. This CDR3 is built from 15 residues. Per the germline V gene, CDR1 is MNHEY and CDR2 is SVGAGI. V lost 6 bases to trimming and J lost 5 bases; unmatched junction nucleotides: 8. The CDR3: CASSRLGQGGTEAFF. As DNA, the CDR3 is TGTGCCAGCAGCCGCTTGGGACAGGGGGGAACTGAAGCTTTCTTT.

The J gene is TRBJ2-2, the V gene TRBV11-3, with D uncertain. Trimming pared 0 bases from V and 5 bases from J, leaving 4 bases between. CDR3 length equals 13 residues. Germline V CDR1 and CDR2: SGHNT, YENEEA. This CDR3 reads CASSLESTGELFF. The CDR3 nucleotides are TGTGCCAGCAGCTTAGAATCTACCGGGGAGCTGTTTTTT. The variable domain in full, completed from reference TRBV11-3 and TRBJ2-2, reads EAGVVQSPRYKIIEKKQPVAFWCNPISGHNTLYWYLQNLGQGPELLIRYENEEAVDDSQLPKDRFSAERLKGVDSTLKIQPAELGDSAVYLCASSLESTGELFFGEGSRLTVL.

The chain combines TRBV9 with TRBJ1-1; D is perhaps TRBD1 (5 bases). The germline V gene encodes CDR1 SGDLS and CDR2 YYNGEE. The CDR3 is made up of 15 amino acids. V was trimmed by 4 bases and J by 3 bases, leaving 16 bases between them. The CDR3 bases are TGTGCCAGCAGCCCGGGGCGTGGGGTTTACACTGAAGCTTTCTTT. Translation gives CASSPGRGVYTEAFF.

V usage is TRBV7-8 and J usage is TRBJ1-1, with D maybe TRBD1 (6 bases). The CDR3 length is 13 residues. V lost 5 bases to trimming and J lost 0 bases, with 7 bases between them. CDR1 SGHVS and CDR2 FQNEAQ come from the germline V gene. CDR3 in amino acids: CASSTGLNTEAFF. DNA of the CDR3: TGTGCCAGCAGCACAGGGCTGAACACTGAAGCTTTCTTT.

V and J are TRBV30 and TRBJ1-6, with unresolved D. The CDR3 runs to 14 residues. The V gene lost 3 bases and the J gene lost 8 bases, with 14 bases spanning the gap. Germline CDR1 reads GTSNPN; CDR2 reads SVGIG (reference sequence). As DNA, the CDR3 is TGTGCCTGGAGCCCCCCCGGGGTCTATTCACCCCTCCACTTT. Amino acids: CAWSPPGVYSPLHF. The variable domain in full, completed from reference TRBV30 and TRBJ1-6, reads SQTIHQWPATLVQPVGSPLSLECTVEGTSNPNLYWYRQAAGRGLQLLFYSVGIGQISSEVPQNLSASRPQDRQFILSSKKLLLSDSGFYLCAWSPPGVYSPLHFGNGTRLTVT.

The chain links TRBV11-2 to TRBJ2-7, with D possibly matching TRBD1 (6 bases). Trimming left V 1 base short and J 7 bases short, with 17 bases between. Germline V gene lookup returns CDR1 SGHAT and CDR2 FQNNGV. This CDR3 contains 15 residues. In nucleotides, the CDR3 is TGTGCCAGCAGCTTAGTTGGGTCCCCCACAGGGGAGCAGTACTTC. It specifies CASSLVGSPTGEQYF. The full variable domain, rest sourced from reference TRBV11-2 and TRBJ2-7, is EAGVAQSPRYKIIEKRQSVAFWCNPISGHATLYWYQQILGQGPKLLIQFQNNGVVDDSQLPKDRFSAERLKGVDSTLKIQPAKLEDSAVYLCASSLVGSPTGEQYFGPGTRLTVT.